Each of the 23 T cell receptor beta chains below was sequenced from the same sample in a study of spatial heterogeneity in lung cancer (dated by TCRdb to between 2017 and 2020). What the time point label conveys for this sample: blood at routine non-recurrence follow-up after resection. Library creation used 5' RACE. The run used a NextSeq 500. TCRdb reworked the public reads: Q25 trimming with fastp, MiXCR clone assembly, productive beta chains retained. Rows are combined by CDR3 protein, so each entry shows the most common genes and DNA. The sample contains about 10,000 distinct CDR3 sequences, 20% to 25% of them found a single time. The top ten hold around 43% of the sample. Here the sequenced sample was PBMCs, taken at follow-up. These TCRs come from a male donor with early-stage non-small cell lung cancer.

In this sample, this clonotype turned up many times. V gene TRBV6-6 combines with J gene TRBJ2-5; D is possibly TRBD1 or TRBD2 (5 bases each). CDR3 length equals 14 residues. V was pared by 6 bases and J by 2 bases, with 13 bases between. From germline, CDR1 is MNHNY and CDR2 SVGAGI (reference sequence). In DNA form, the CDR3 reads TGTGCCAGCAGCCTGGGACGGCTGCAAGAGACCCAGTACTTC. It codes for CASSLGRLQETQYF.

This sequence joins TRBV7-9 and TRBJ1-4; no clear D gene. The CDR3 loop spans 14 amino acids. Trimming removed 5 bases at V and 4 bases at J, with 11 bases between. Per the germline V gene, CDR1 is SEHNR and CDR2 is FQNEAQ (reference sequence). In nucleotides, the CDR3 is TGTGCCAGCAGCCCCACGTCGGGTAATGAAAAACTGTTTTTT. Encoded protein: CASSPTSGNEKLFF.

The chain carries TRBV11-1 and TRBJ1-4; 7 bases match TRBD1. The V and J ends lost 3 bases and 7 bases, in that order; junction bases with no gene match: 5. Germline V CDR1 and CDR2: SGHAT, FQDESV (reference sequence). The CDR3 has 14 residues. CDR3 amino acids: CASSLTGLTEKLFF. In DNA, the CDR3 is TGTGCCAGCAGCTTGACAGGGTTGACTGAAAAACTGTTTTTT.

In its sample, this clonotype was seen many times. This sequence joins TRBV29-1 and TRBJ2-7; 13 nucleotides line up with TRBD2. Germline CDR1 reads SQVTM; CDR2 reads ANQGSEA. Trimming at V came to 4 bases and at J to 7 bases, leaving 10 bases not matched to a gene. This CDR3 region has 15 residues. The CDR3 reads CSVVGTSGAPEEQYF. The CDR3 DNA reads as TGCAGCGTTGTCGGGACTAGCGGGGCGCCGGAGGAGCAGTACTTC.

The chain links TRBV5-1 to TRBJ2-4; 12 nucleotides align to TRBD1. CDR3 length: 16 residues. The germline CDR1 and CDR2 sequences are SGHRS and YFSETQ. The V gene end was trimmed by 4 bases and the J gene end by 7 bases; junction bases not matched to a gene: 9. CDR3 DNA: TGCGCCAGCAGCAGGGGACAGGGGGCGATGAGGAACATTCAGTACTTC. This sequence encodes CASSRGQGAMRNIQYF.

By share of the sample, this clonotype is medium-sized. CDR3 residues: CSVKQGSREKLFF. The CDR3 nucleotides read TGCAGCGTGAAACAGGGTTCAAGGGAAAAACTGTTTTTT. The chain carries TRBV29-1 and TRBJ1-4, with D maybe TRBD1 (6 bases). The CDR3 covers 13 residues. Trimming stripped 6 bases from V and 8 bases from J, with 16 bases between. CDR1 is SQVTM and CDR2 is ANQGSEA in the germline V gene.

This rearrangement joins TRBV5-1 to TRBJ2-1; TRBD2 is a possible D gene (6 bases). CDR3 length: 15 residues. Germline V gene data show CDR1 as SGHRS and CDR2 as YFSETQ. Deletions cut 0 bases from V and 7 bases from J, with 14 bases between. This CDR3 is CASSLGSGGKNEQFF. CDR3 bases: TGCGCCAGCAGCTTGGGATCCGGCGGGAAAAATGAGCAGTTCTTC. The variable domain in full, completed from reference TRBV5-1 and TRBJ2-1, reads KAGVTQTPRYLIKTRGQQVTLSCSPISGHRSVSWYQQTPGQGLQFLFEYFSETQRNKGNFPGRFSGRQFSNSRSEMNVSTLELGDSALYLCASSLGSGGKNEQFFGPGTRLTVL.

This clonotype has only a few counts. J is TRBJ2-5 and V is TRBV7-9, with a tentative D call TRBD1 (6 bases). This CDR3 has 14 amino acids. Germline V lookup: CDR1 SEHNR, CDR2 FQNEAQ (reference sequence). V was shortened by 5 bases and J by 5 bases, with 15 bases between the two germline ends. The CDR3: CASSPSRGQETQYF. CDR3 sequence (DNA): TGTGCCAGCAGCCCCTCCAGGGGTCAGGAGACCCAGTACTTC.

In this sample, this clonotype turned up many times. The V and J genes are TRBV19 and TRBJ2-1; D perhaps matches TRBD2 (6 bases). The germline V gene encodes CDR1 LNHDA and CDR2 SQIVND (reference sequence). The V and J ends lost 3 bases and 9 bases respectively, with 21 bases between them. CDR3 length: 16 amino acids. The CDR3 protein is CASSMFPSVIVGEQFF. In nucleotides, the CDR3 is TGTGCCAGTAGTATGTTTCCTAGCGTGATAGTCGGTGAGCAGTTCTTC.

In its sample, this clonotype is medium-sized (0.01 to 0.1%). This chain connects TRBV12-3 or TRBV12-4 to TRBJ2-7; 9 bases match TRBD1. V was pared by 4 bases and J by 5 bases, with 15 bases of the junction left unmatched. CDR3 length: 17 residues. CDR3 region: CASSSLGTGYTSDEQYF. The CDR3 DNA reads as TGTGCCAGCAGTTCCCTGGGGACAGGGTATACTTCGGACGAGCAGTACTTC.

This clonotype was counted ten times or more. Here the CDR3 DNA reads TGTGCCAGCGAGGGGACAGGGACGAACACCGGGGAGCTGTTTTTT. This sequence encodes CASEGTGTNTGELFF. The chain recombines TRBV7-8 with TRBJ2-2, with 9 bases fitting TRBD1. V lost 8 bases to trimming and J lost 0 bases; unmatched junction nucleotides: 4. The CDR3 covers 15 residues. Germline lookup yields CDR1 SGHVS and CDR2 FQNEAQ.

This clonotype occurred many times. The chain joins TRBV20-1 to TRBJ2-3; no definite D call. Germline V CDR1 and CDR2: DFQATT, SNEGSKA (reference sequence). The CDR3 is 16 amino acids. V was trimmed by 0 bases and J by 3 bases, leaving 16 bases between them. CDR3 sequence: CSARDLGLAITDTQYF. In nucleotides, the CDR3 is TGCAGTGCTAGAGATTTAGGCCTCGCCATTACAGATACGCAGTATTTT.

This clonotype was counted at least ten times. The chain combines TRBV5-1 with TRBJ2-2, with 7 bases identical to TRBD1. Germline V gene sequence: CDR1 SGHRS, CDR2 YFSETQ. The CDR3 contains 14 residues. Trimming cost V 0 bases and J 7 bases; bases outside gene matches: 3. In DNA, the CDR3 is TGCGCCAGCAGCTTGGACAGGGGCAACGGGGAGCTGTTTTTT. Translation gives CASSLDRGNGELFF.

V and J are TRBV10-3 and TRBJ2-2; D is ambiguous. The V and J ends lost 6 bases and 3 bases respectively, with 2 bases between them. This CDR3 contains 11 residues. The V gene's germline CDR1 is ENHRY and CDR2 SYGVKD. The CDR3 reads CAISHTGELFF. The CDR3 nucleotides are TGTGCCATCAGCCACACCGGGGAGCTGTTTTTT.

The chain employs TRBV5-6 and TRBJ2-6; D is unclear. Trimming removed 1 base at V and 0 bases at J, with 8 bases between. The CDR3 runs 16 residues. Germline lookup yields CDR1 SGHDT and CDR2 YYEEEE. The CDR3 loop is CASSLRWNSGANVLTF. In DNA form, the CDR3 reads TGTGCCAGCAGCTTGAGGTGGAACTCTGGGGCCAACGTCCTGACTTTC.

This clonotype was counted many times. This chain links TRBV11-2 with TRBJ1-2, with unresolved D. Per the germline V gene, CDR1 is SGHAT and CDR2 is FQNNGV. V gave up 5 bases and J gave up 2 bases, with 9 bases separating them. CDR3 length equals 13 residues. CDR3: CASSEGGNYGYTF. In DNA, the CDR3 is TGTGCCAGCAGCGAGGGCGGGAACTATGGCTACACCTTC.

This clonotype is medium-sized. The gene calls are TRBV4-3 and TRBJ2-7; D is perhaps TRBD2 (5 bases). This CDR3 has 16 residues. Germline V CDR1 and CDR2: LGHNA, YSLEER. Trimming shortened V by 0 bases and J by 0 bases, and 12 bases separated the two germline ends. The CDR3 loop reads CASSQDDGIPSYEQYF. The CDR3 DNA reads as TGCGCCAGCAGCCAAGATGACGGGATCCCCTCCTACGAGCAGTACTTC.

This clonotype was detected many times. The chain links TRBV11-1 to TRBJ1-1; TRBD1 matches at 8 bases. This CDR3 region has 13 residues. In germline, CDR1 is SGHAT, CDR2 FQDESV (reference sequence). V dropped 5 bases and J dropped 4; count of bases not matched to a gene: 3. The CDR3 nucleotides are TGTGCCAGCAGCAGGACAGGGATCACTGAAGCTTTCTTT. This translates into CASSRTGITEAFF.

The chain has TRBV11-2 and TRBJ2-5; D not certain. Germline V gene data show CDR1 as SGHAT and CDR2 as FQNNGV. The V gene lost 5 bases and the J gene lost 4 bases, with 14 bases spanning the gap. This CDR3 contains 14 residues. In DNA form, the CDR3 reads TGTGCCAGCAGCCTCGGGCGCATTCTAGAGACCCAGTACTTC. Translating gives CASSLGRILETQYF.

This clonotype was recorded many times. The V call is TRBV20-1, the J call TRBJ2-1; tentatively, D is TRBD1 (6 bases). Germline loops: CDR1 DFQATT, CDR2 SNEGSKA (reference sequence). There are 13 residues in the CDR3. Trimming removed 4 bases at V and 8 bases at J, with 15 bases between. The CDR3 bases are TGCAGTGCTAACAGGGAACAGTTCCATGAGCAGTTCTTC. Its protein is CSANREQFHEQFF.

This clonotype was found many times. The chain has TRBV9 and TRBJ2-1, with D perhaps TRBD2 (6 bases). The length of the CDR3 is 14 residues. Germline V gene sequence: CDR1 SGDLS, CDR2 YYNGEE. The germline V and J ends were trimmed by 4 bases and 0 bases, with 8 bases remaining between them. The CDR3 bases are TGTGCCAGCAGCCATAGCGGCTCCTACAATGAGCAGTTCTTC. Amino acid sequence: CASSHSGSYNEQFF.

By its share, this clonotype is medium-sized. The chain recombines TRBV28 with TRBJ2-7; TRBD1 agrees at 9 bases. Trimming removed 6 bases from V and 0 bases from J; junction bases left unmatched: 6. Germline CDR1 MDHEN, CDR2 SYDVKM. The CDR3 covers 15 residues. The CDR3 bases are TGTGCCAGCAGGGCGGACAGGGGACGCTCCTACGAGCAGTACTTC. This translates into CASRADRGRSYEQYF.

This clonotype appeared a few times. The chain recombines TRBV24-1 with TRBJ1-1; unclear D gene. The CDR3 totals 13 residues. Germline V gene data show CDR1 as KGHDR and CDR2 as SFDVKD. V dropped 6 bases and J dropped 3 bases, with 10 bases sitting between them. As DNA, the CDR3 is TGTGCCACCAGTAATGGACGACACACTGAAGCTTTCTTT. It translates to CATSNGRHTEAFF.